This paragraph reports one T cell receptor (beta chain). Using immunoSEQ multiplex PCR, the repertoire was profiled, and TCRdb retains in-frame clones only, with some absent. The table shows around 100,000 clones, with almost 90% occurring only once. Germline V gene sequence: CDR1 WNHNN, CDR2 SYGVQD (reference sequence). The CDR3 runs 14 residues. V was cut by 0 bases and J by 4 bases, with 9 bases left in between. These data belong to a study of control samples from healthy donors and cancer patients. The V gene is TRBV10-1, the J gene TRBJ2-5; D remains ambiguous. The sequenced sample was blood. This TCR was sampled from a man aged 25-40 years in good health. In DNA form, the CDR3 reads TGCGCCAGCAGTGAGTCGATAGTAGGAGAGACCCAGTACTTC. Protein sequence: CASSESIVGETQYF.